This T cell receptor (beta chain) was identified during a study of T-cell reconstitution after alpha-beta-depleted transplantation in children (dated by TCRdb to the mid-2010s). About the study as a whole: Using TCR repertoire profiling, the study quantitatively followed how T-cell immune reconstitution unfolded in children after TCRalphabeta/CD19-depleted allogeneic hematopoietic cell transplantation.

On this clonotype itself: The clone's antigen remains unknown. Per-base quality was not reported, and no clone a single base away is much larger than it.

The library came from PCR. TCRdb lists the instrument as Illumina HiSeq 2500. To normalize quantification of the TCRbeta repertoire, the TCR libraries were built with molecular barcoding that relied on unique molecular identifiers. TCRdb reanalyzed the raw reads on its own, using fastp at Q25 for trimming and MiXCR for clone calling, and kept in-frame beta chains. Each record represents a unique CDR3 protein, reported with the most common genes and DNA among its rows. For this sample there are 250,000 to 350,000 distinct CDR3 sequences; 9.9% appear just once. The top ten hold 10% of the sample. Based on the germline V gene (reference sequence), the CDR1 and CDR2 sequences are SEHNR and FQNEAQ. The V end loses 5 bases and the J end loses 0 bases, and a stretch of 10 bases separates them. Counted from cysteine to phenylalanine, this CDR3 has 14 amino acids. Only CDR3 DNA is held: 42 bases, read in frame from base 1.

This receptor was taken from a human donor who donated a stem cell graft to a child with SCID. The chain links TRBV7-9 with TRBJ1-2, with the identity of the D gene unclear. Material: PBMCs from the stem cell graft donor, obtained from the stem cell graft. The CDR3 protein is CASSGADPNYGYTF. The sequenced DNA: TGTGCCAGCAGCGGTGCCGATCCTAACTATGGCTACACCTTC.